Listed here is a single TCR beta chain. Antigen specificity is unknown. Sequence at one end of the junction differs from germline and may be a read error. The read halts 3 residues ahead of the CDR3 end, with the missing end drawn from the germline J gene. The sample comes from a study of T cells in women clearing cervical HPV infection. General study points: CIN3+ cases had significantly higher TCR richness than controls; evenness did not differ. TRBV6-7 relative abundance averaged roughly 0.099% in cases and 0.15% to 0.2% in controls.

Germline CDR1 reads LGHNA; CDR2 reads YNFKEQ. The CDR3 runs to 16 residues. Clones were read by immunoSEQ multiplex PCR, and TCRdb kept only the in-frame ones, dropping some. The listing contains more than 25,000 clones. Sequences were obtained from blood buffy coat. The chain joins TRBV4-2 to TRBJ1-6; 7 bases align to TRBD1. The source of this sequence is a woman aged 18 to 75 with a cervical HPV16 infection that either progressed to CIN3+ or cleared (not recorded which). The CDR3 loop is CASSSQGGLNNSPLHF. The DNA read from the CDR3 is TGCGCCAGCAGTTCTCAGGGGGGACTCAATAATTCACCC.